The 24 T cell receptor beta chains below all came from one sample that was sequenced in a study of CD8 T cells in ankylosing spondylitis. TCRdb reprocessed the 5' RACE reads with MiXCR, giving one entry per CDR3 protein. The sample contains some 150,000 distinct CDR3 sequences, approximately 10% of which appear only once. Sample: blood, either unsorted or a sorted T cell fraction (not recorded which). Receptors originate from a female donor with ankylosing spondylitis or in good health (not recorded which).

This clonotype was counted many times. This sequence joins TRBV6-2 or TRBV6-3 and TRBJ2-7; D unresolved. Between the trimmed V and J ends, which lost 5 bases and 7 bases, there was a span of 9 bases. CDR3 length equals 11 residues. The germline CDR1 and CDR2 sequences are MNHEY and SVGEGT. The DNA of the CDR3 is TGTGCCAGCAGTAAAACAAGGGAGCAGTACTTC. Its translation: CASSKTREQYF.

This clonotype showed up many times. A read error is possible here, since a much larger clone lies one base away. The rearrangement uses TRBV25-1 and TRBJ2-3, with 8 bases that match TRBD2. Germline V gene sequence: CDR1 MGHDK, CDR2 SYGVNS. CDR3 size: 16 residues. The V and J ends lost 3 bases and 4 bases, in that order; junction bases with no gene match: 9. The CDR3 spells CASSDPLAGSADTQYF. The CDR3 nucleotides read TGTGCCAGCAGTGATCCCCTAGCGGGTAGCGCAGATACGCAGTATTTT.

This clonotype was counted only a few times. V and J are TRBV11-2 and TRBJ2-3; D remains unclear. Germline V gives CDR1 SGHAT, CDR2 FQNNGV. The CDR3 covers 18 residues. V shed 2 bases and J shed 0 bases, with 18 bases lying between them. This CDR3 reads CASSLSLTKTTSTDTQYF. CDR3 bases: TGTGCCAGCAGCTTAAGTCTGACCAAAACCACTAGCACAGATACGCAGTATTTT.

The V gene is TRBV11-2, the J gene TRBJ2-3; D may be TRBD2 (5 bases). The V end was cut by 5 bases, the J end by 2 bases, with 11 bases between. The CDR3 totals 14 residues. Germline V CDR1 and CDR2: SGHAT, FQNNGV. In DNA, the CDR3 is TGTGCCAGCAGCCCGGACGGGATCACAGATACGCAGTATTTT. It is translated as CASSPDGITDTQYF.

This clonotype was recorded many times. The gene calls are TRBV29-1 and TRBJ2-7, with D perhaps given as TRBD1 or TRBD2 (5 bases each). The germline CDR1 and CDR2 sequences are SQVTM and ANQGSEA. The CDR3 sequence is 14 residues long. V was pared by 1 base and J by 1 base, with 11 bases between. As DNA, the CDR3 is TGCAGCGTTGAAGTAGGGGACGGTTCCTACGAGCAGTACTTC. It specifies CSVEVGDGSYEQYF.

In the case of this clonotype: A much larger clone is a single base away; this may be a read error. CDR3 in amino acids: CASSPTQTSGGNEQFF. CDR3 in DNA: TGTGCCAGCAGCCCGACGCAGACTAGCGGGGGGAATGAGCAGTTCTTC. The gene calls are TRBV7-9 and TRBJ2-1; 13 nucleotides match TRBD2. V lost 5 bases to trimming and J lost 7 bases; unmatched junction nucleotides: 8. This CDR3 is built from 16 residues. Germline CDR1 SEHNR, CDR2 FQNEAQ (reference sequence).

This clonotype has at least ten counts. The V gene is TRBV25-1, the J gene TRBJ2-7; D possibly corresponds to TRBD1 (6 bases). V lost 4 bases and J lost 3, with 16 bases in between. Germline V gene sequence: CDR1 MGHDK, CDR2 SYGVNS. This CDR3 has 15 amino acids. CDR3 residues: CASSGYRERSYEQYF. In DNA form, the CDR3 reads TGTGCCAGCAGTGGGTACAGGGAAAGGAGCTACGAGCAGTACTTC.

This chain connects TRBV7-3 to TRBJ1-5; D call uncertain. The CDR3 is 13 amino acids. V lost 2 bases and J lost 5, with 7 bases in between. In germline, CDR1 is SGHTA, CDR2 FQGTGA. CDR3 loop: CASSLFRDQPQHF. In DNA, the CDR3 is TGTGCCAGCAGCTTATTTAGGGATCAGCCCCAGCATTTT.

This clonotype has ten or more counts. The chain joins TRBV19 to TRBJ1-3; D unclear. The germline V gene encodes CDR1 LNHDA and CDR2 SQIVND (reference sequence). The CDR3 loop spans 12 amino acids. Between the trimmed V and J ends, which lost 8 bases and 0 bases, there was a span of 5 bases. CDR3 in DNA: TGTGCCAGTTACGTCTCTGGAAACACCATATATTTT. It is translated as CASYVSGNTIYF.

This clonotype was found many times. This rearrangement joins TRBV29-1 to TRBJ2-7, with 9 bases aligning to TRBD1. CDR1 and CDR2 (germline): SQVTM, ANQGSEA. This CDR3 is built from 14 residues. The J segment lost 0 bases and the V segment lost 6 bases, leaving 6 bases of the junction unmatched. CDR3 sequence (DNA): TGCAGCGTAGACGGGACAGGGATCTCCTACGAGCAGTACTTC. This gives the protein CSVDGTGISYEQYF.

This chain connects TRBV18 to TRBJ2-7; no clear D gene. With 0 bases removed from V and 0 bases from J, the gap between germline ends came to 9 bases. CDR1 and CDR2 from the germline V gene are KGHSH and LQKENI. This CDR3 region has 15 residues. CDR3 nucleotide sequence: TGTGCCAGCTCACCACCCTCCAGACCCTCCTACGAGCAGTACTTC. As protein: CASSPPSRPSYEQYF.

This sequence joins TRBV3-1 and TRBJ2-1; D is possibly TRBD1 (5 bases). In germline, CDR1 is LGHDT, CDR2 YNNKEL (reference sequence). This CDR3 comprises 11 residues. Between the trimmed V and J ends, which lost 11 bases and 5 bases, there was a span of 10 bases. This CDR3 is CAWGSNNEQFF. CDR3 sequence (DNA): TGTGCCTGGGGCAGTAACAATGAGCAGTTCTTC.

This clonotype was observed many times. The V gene is TRBV24-1, the J gene TRBJ2-1, with unresolved D. This CDR3 contains 14 residues. V lost 3 bases and J lost 10, with 15 bases in between. Germline values: CDR1 KGHDR, CDR2 SFDVKD. In DNA form, the CDR3 reads TGTGCCACCAGTGATCCGGGCCACCCCATGGAGCAGTTCTTC. Amino acid sequence: CATSDPGHPMEQFF.

This clonotype was seen repeatedly, ten times or more. The chain is built from TRBV20-1 and TRBJ1-2; D gene unclear. The germline V and J ends were trimmed by 2 bases and 5 bases, with 6 bases remaining between them. Germline CDR1 and CDR2: DFQATT and SNEGSKA (reference sequence). The CDR3 loop spans 11 amino acids. CDR3 DNA sequence: TGCAGTGCTAGATCGGATTATGGCTACACCTTC. Its translation is CSARSDYGYTF.

This clonotype was recorded at least ten times. V gene TRBV20-1 combines with J gene TRBJ1-1, with 8 bases fitting TRBD1. The J segment lost 1 base and the V segment lost 1 base, leaving 5 bases of the junction unmatched. CDR1 DFQATT and CDR2 SNEGSKA come from the germline V gene (reference sequence). This CDR3 region has 15 residues. The CDR3 sequence: CSARGQGAWNTEAFF. The CDR3 nucleotides read TGCAGTGCTAGAGGGCAGGGGGCATGGAACACTGAAGCTTTCTTT.

CDR3 nucleotides: TGCGCCAGCAGCCCACCTCGAGGGACAGGGGATCTGTCTGGCTACACCTTC. Its protein product is CASSPPRGTGDLSGYTF. The V call is TRBV5-1, the J call TRBJ1-2; 10 bases are shared with TRBD1. CDR1 and CDR2 (germline): SGHRS, YFSETQ. V lost 4 bases, J lost 7 bases, and 16 bases stayed unmatched. The CDR3 has 17 amino acids. The variable domain in full, with the rest retrieved from reference TRBV5-1 and TRBJ1-2, is KAGVTQTPRYLIKTRGQQVTLSCSPISGHRSVSWYQQTPGQGLQFLFEYFSETQRNKGNFPGRFSGRQFSNSRSEMNVSTLELGDSALYLCASSPPRGTGDLSGYTFGSGTRLTVV.

In its sample, this clonotype was seen many times. At one end the junction does not follow the germline gene, possibly because of a read error. This chain connects TRBV29-1 to TRBJ1-1, with no clear D. The germline V gene encodes CDR1 SQVTM and CDR2 ANQGSEA. The CDR3 has 12 amino acids. Written as DNA, the CDR3 is TGCAGCGTTGAAGGAGAACGCACTGAGGCTTTCTTT. Amino acid sequence: CSVEGERTEAFF.

This clonotype was seen many times. The chain uses TRBV9 and TRBJ2-2, with D possibly TRBD1 on 6 matching bases. The CDR3 length is 13 residues. With 3 bases removed from V and 6 bases from J, the gap between germline ends came to 9 bases. CDR1 and CDR2 (germline): SGDLS, YYNGEE. The CDR3 DNA sequence: TGTGCCAGCAGCGCACAGGGTTCCGGGGAGCTGTTTTTT. Encoded protein: CASSAQGSGELFF.

Ten or more counts support this clonotype. V is TRBV2 and J is TRBJ1-4; TRBD1 agrees at 7 bases. Germline CDR1 reads SNHLY; CDR2 reads FYNNEI. The CDR3 spans 15 residues. Trimming cost V 1 base and J 6 bases; bases outside gene matches: 5. The CDR3 reads CASSEGQGGYEKLFF. The CDR3 nucleotides read TGTGCCAGCAGTGAAGGGCAGGGGGGTTATGAAAAACTGTTTTTT.

As regards this clonotype: A much larger clone lies a single base off, so this may be a read error. V and J are TRBV12-3 or TRBV12-4 and TRBJ2-2; D could derive from TRBD1 or TRBD2 (5 bases each). CDR3 length: 16 residues. CDR3: CASSLGIGTNTWELFF. CDR3 sequence (DNA): TGTGCCAGCAGTTTAGGGATCGGGACCAACACCTGGGAGCTGTTTTTT.

This clonotype was seen at least ten times. The rearrangement uses TRBV21-1 and TRBJ1-6; the table's D call of TRBD1 was not tested on the DNA. TRBV21-1 is an annotated pseudogene. The CDR3 totals 16 residues. The CDR3 nucleotides read TGTGCCAGCAGCAAAGAGACAGGGGGCGAACCCCCACCCCTCCACTTT. Residues: CASSKETGGEPPPLHF.

This clonotype was seen a handful of times. The chain has TRBV20-1 and TRBJ2-1; 7 bases align to TRBD2. The CDR3 is made up of 16 amino acids. Trimming removed 5 bases from V and 8 bases from J; junction bases left unmatched: 18. Germline CDR1 DFQATT, CDR2 SNEGSKA (reference sequence). CDR3 region: CSASPLGGSPRDEQFF. The CDR3 coding sequence is TGCAGTGCTTCTCCCTTGGGGGGGAGCCCCCGGGATGAGCAGTTCTTC.

This clonotype was seen ten or more times. The genes are TRBV12-3 or TRBV12-4 and TRBJ2-7; no clear D. This CDR3 is 14 amino acids long. The V gene lost 2 bases and the J gene lost 1 base, with 9 bases spanning the gap. CDR3 nucleotide sequence: TGTGCCAGCAGTTTATGGGCCGGTTCCTACGAGCAGTACTTC. Protein: CASSLWAGSYEQYF.

This clonotype appeared many times. The chain links TRBV7-9 to TRBJ1-2, with D perhaps TRBD1 (5 bases). Germline loops: CDR1 SEHNR, CDR2 FQNEAQ (reference sequence). V gave up 5 bases and J gave up 3 bases, with 16 bases separating them. This CDR3 spans 15 amino acids. Written as DNA, the CDR3 is TGTGCCAGCAGCATAAATCTGGGGCCCTACTATGGCTACACCTTC. Protein sequence: CASSINLGPYYGYTF. Looking up the rest from reference TRBV7-9 and TRBJ1-2 gives the full variable domain: DTGVSQNPRHKITKRGQNVTFRCDPISEHNRLYWYRQTLGQGPEFLTYFQNEAQLEKSRLLSDRFSAERPKGSFSTLEIQRTEQGDSAMYLCASSINLGPYYGYTFGSGTRLTVV.